This TCR beta chain derives from a study of graft-versus-host responses after intestinal transplantation (dated by TCRdb to the early 2020s). Background for the entire study: Multivisceral, liver-intestinal, or isolated intestinal transplants were received by the recipients. Alloreactive clones were identified by sequencing pre-transplant mixed lymphocyte reaction products and comparing these products with unstimulated pre-transplant donor and recipient T cells. Samples from three later patients were sequenced in-house on an Illumina MiSeq with MiXCR processing rather than by the commercial service. A peak of at least 4% donor T cells among recipient peripheral blood mononuclear cells was the definition used for donor T cell macrochimerism. Anti-thymocyte globulin induction was given to all recipients, followed by maintenance tacrolimus and steroids for around three years. After intestinal transplantation, graft-versus-host and host-versus-graft alloreactive T cell clones in the graft, circulation and bone marrow were tracked using bulk TCR-beta CDR3 sequencing. Of the roughly 23 intestinal transplant recipients enrolled in the cohort, one of whom was a retransplant, a few patients without pretransplant specimens were excluded. Study-level results and caveats: The relatively low number and heterogeneity of intestinal transplant patients limited the conclusions. Peak levels of circulating GvH clones were associated with declines in HvG clones early after transplant. In patients with donor T cell macrochimerism, the allografts had high GvH to HvG T cell clonal ratios. GvH clones were found in recipient bone marrow, and some of the GvH clones appeared earlier in ileal mucosa or blood, which is consistent with an intestinal mucosal origin.

Blood samples were collected up to 4 times in the first month after transplant and then at least monthly when available. The CDR3 contains 14 residues, cysteine and phenylalanine counted. Only the CDR3 part of the read is kept: 42 bases, read in frame from the first base. Trimmed from V: 0 bases; trimmed from J: 5 bases; junction bases lacking a gene match: 3. The germline V gene sets CDR1 to SGDLS and CDR2 to YYNGEE. Of note for this clone: Its antigen is still unknown. There are no base qualities to consult, and no much larger clone falls within one base.

Preparation of the library involved the immunoSEQ multiplex PCR assay. High-throughput TCR-beta CDR3 sequencing of genomic DNA from most patients was performed by Adaptive Biotechnologies. Processing in the source paper ran as follows. TCR sequencing data for approximately 19 patients were retrieved from Adaptive's ImmunoSEQ software; a few other patients were processed with MiXCR and VDJtools. CDR3 nucleotide sequences shared between donor and recipient were removed because their origin could not be assigned. At least 2-fold expansion over unstimulated cells and a minimum CFSE-low frequency of 0.002% (template counts) or 0.001% (read counts) were required for clones to be classified as alloreactive. Mappable clones were those detected in sequenced pre-transplant spleen, lymph node, or MLR CFSE-low populations of the donor or recipient. Cumulative frequency of alloreactive clones was calculated as a percentage of all sequences weighted by copy number. Held by TCRdb, this immuneACCESS table contains in-frame sequences only and omits some clones. Under half of the omission traces to an unresolved V gene where checked; the cause of the rest is unknown. V and J calls and clone size are copied from that table; D and trimming were computed from the DNA. The sample has around 30,000 clones on record, roughly 85% of them singletons. The ten largest clones add up to 0.95% to 1.2% of the sample.

This TCR was recovered from a human patient who received an intestinal transplant, so some T cells may come from the graft donor. The starting material was PBMCs, obtained approximately 28 days after intestinal transplant. The rearranged chain carries TRBV9 and TRBJ2-5; TRBD2 matches 8 bases in the middle. CDR3 region: CASSVGPGGETQYF. The sequenced DNA: TGTGCCAGCAGCGTAGGCCCGGGGGGGGAGACCCAGTACTTC.